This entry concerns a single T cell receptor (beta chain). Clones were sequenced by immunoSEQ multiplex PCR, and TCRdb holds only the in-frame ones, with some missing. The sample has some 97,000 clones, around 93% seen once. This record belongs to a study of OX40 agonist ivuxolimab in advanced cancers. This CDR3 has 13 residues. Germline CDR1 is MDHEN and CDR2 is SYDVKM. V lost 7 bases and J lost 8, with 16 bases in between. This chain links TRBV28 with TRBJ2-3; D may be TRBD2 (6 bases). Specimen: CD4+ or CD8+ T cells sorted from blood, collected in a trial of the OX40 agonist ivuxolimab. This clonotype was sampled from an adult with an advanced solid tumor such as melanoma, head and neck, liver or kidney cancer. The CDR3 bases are TGTGCCAGCAAACCTCCGGGGGAAGCTACGCAGTATTTT. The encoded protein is CASKPPGEATQYF.